One sample yielded the 4 T cell receptor beta chains listed below, sequenced in a study of regulatory T cells in long-lasting Graves disease. Library construction for TCR beta used iRepertoire HTBI primers and Arm-PCR of CDR3 regions. TCRdb independently ran MiXCR on the multiplex PCR reads; one entry per CDR3 protein. The sample shows 400,000 or so distinct CDR3 sequences, roughly a quarter of them seen only once. Time point reported: persistent/refractory GD, antithyroid drugs over 5 years with positive TRAb. The TCR library was prepared using RNA isolated from PBMCs. This sample comprised peripheral blood mononuclear cells (PBMCs), obtained when the disease was refractory, from a patient treated with antithyroid drugs. These receptor sequences come from a female donor with Graves disease.

The chain employs TRBV9 and TRBJ2-5; 9 bases align to TRBD2. Unmatched junction bases numbered 6, after V lost 0 bases and J lost 3 bases. This CDR3 has 16 residues. Germline CDR1 reads SGDLS; CDR2 reads YYNGEE. CDR3 nucleotide sequence: TGTGCCAGCAGCGTAGGGCTAGCGGGACCTGAAGAGACCCAGTACTTC. This codes for CASSVGLAGPEETQYF.

This clonotype was recorded a few times. The chain joins TRBV6-2 or TRBV6-3 to TRBJ1-5, with TRBD1 matching 9 bases. Per the germline V gene, CDR1 is MNHEY and CDR2 is SVGEGT. This CDR3 contains 18 residues. The V segment lost 4 bases and the J segment 0 bases; nucleotides outside the gene matches: 10. For the CDR3, the DNA is TGTGCCAGCAGTTTAGAGCCGGGACAGGGATATAGCAATCAGCCCCAGCATTTT. Residues: CASSLEPGQGYSNQPQHF.

The table lists this clonotype with a few counts. The chain uses TRBV29-1 and TRBJ2-7; no firm D call. Per the germline V gene, CDR1 is SQVTM and CDR2 is ANQGSEA. Trimming left V 5 bases short and J 6 bases short, with 11 bases between. CDR3 size: 11 residues. Here the CDR3 reads CSVYTYSEQYF. The CDR3 DNA reads as TGCAGCGTTTATACCTACAGCGAGCAGTACTTC.

This clonotype was detected many times. This chain uses TRBV12-5 with TRBJ1-1, with 9 bases that match TRBD1. With V trimmed by 3 bases and J by 0 bases, 2 bases remained unmatched. There are 15 residues in the CDR3. Germline V gives CDR1 LGHNT, CDR2 FRNRAP. The CDR3 sequence: CASGLGTGLNTEAFF. Here the CDR3 DNA reads TGTGCTAGTGGTTTAGGGACAGGGCTGAACACTGAAGCTTTCTTT.